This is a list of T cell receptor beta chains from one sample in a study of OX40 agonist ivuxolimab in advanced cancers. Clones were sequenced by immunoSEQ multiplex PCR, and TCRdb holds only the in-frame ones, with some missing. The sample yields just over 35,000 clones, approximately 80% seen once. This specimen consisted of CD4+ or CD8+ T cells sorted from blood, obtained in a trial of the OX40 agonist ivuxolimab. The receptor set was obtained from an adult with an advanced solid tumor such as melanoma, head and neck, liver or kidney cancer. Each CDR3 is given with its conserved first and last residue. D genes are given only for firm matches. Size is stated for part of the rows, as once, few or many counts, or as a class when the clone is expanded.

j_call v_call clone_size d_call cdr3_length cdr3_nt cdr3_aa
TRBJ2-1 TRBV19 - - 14 TGTGCCAGTAGTATTCTAGCACAGAACAATGAGCAGTTCTTC CASSILAQNNEQFF
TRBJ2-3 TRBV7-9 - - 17 TGTGCCAGCAGCCCATCGGTGGGGGGCCCGACCACAGATACGCAGTATTTT CASSPSVGGPTTDTQYF
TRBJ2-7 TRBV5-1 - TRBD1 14 TGCGCCAGCAGCTCGGGACAGGGGTCCTACGAGCAGTACTTC CASSSGQGSYEQYF
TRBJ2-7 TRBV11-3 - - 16 TGTGCCAGCAGCCCGCCCGTGGGTAGAGACTCCTACGAGCAGTACTTC CASSPPVGRDSYEQYF
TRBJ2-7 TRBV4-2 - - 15 TGTGCCAGCAGCCAAGCGGCTAGTGGTTCTTACGAGCAGTACTTC CASSQAASGSYEQYF
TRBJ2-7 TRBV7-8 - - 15 TGTGCCAGCAGCTTAGGGGAAGTAGGTAACTACGAGCAGTACTTC CASSLGEVGNYEQYF
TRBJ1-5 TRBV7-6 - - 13 TGTGCCAGCAGCCGGAGACTGGGTCAGCCCCAGCATTTT CASSRRLGQPQHF
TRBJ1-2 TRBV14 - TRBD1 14 TGTGCCAGCAGCCGAGCACAGGGGAACTATGGCTACACCTTC CASSRAQGNYGYTF
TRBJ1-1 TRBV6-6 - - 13 TGTGCCAGCAGTTACTCACAGAACACTGAAGCTTTCTTT CASSYSQNTEAFF
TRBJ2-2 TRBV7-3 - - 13 TGTGCCACCATGTCTCCCCGCACCGGGGAGCTGTTTTTT CATMSPRTGELFF
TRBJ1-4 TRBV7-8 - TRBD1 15 TGTGCCAGCAGCCCTAAGACAGGGAGGAAAGAAAAACTGTTTTTT CASSPKTGRKEKLFF
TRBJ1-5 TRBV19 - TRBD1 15 TGTGCCAGTAGTATAGGGACAGGTAGAATTCAGCCCCAGCATTTT CASSIGTGRIQPQHF
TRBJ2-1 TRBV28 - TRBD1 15 TGTGCCAGCAGTCCGGGACAGATAATCTACAATGAGCAGTTCTTC CASSPGQIIYNEQFF
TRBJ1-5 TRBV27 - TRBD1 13 TGTGCCAGCAGTCGCCCAGGGGGTCAGCCCCAGCATTTT CASSRPGGQPQHF
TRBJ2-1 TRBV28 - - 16 TGTGCCAGCAGCCTGGACTCTTTCTCCTCCTACAATGAGCAGTTCTTC CASSLDSFSSYNEQFF
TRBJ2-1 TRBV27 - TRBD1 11 TGTGCCAGCAGTTCCGGGACAGGGGAGTTCTTC CASSSGTGEFF
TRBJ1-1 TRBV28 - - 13 TGTGCCAGCAGTCCTCTCACTTCCACTGAAGCTTTCTTT CASSPLTSTEAFF
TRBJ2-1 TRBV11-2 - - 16 TGTGCCAGCAGCCGTGAGACCAAACATCCCTACAATGAGCAGTTCTTC CASSRETKHPYNEQFF
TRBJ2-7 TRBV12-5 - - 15 TGTGCTAGGATGGCCAACAGGGAGATCTCCTACGAGCAGTACTTC CARMANREISYEQYF
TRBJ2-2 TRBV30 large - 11 TGTGCCCTGACAGAAGGCGGGGAGCTGTTTTTT CALTEGGELFF
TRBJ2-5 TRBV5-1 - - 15 TGCGCCAGCAGCTTGTCCCAGGGCCTCCAAGAGACCCAGTACTTC CASSLSQGLQETQYF
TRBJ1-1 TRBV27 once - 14 TGTGCCAGCAGTAACACAGGTGGAAACACTGAAGCTTTCTTT CASSNTGGNTEAFF
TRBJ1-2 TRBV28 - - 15 TGTGCCAGCAGTTCCCGGAGGGTGCTCCCCTATGGCTACACCTTC CASSSRRVLPYGYTF
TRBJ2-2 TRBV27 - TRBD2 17 TGTGCCAGCAGTTTTTTGCGGGAGGGGGGAAACACCGGGGAGCTGTTTTTT CASSFLREGGNTGELFF
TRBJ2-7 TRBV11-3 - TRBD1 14 TGTGCCAGCAGCTTAGAGGGGACAGACTACGAGCAGTACTTC CASSLEGTDYEQYF
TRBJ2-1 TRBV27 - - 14 TGTGCCAGCAGTTTAATGGACAGCTACAATGAGCAGTTCTTC CASSLMDSYNEQFF
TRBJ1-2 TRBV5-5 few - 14 TGTGCCAGCAGCTTGGAAGCGGGGTCGACCGGCTACACCTTC CASSLEAGSTGYTF
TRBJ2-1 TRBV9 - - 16 TGTGCCAGCAGCCCGTTTAGGGGGACTTCCTACAATGAGCAGTTCTTC CASSPFRGTSYNEQFF
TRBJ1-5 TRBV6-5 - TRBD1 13 TGTGCCAGCAGTTACACAGGGGCTCAGCCCCAGCATTTT CASSYTGAQPQHF
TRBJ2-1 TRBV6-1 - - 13 TGTGCCAGCAGTGAACTCGGCGGACCCGAGCAGTTCTTC CASSELGGPEQFF
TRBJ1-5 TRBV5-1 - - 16 TGCGCCAGCAGCTTACACCTGGTGTTCAGGAATCAGCCCCAGCATTTT CASSLHLVFRNQPQHF
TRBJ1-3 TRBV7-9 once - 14 TGTGCCAGCAGCTTAGGCCAGGTCGGAAACACCATATATTTT CASSLGQVGNTIYF
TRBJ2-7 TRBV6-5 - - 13 TGTGCCAGCAGACCGGGTCACAACTCCGAGCAGTACTTC CASRPGHNSEQYF
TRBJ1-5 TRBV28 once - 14 TGTGCCAGCAGTTTGTGGGCCGAGGCTCAGCCCCAGCATTTT CASSLWAEAQPQHF
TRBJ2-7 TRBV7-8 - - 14 TGTGCCAGCAGTTACGGGGGACACACCTACGAGCAGTACTTC CASSYGGHTYEQYF
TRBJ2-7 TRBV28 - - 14 TGTGCCAGCAGTTTCCGGGGGCCCCAGAACGAGCAGTACTTC CASSFRGPQNEQYF
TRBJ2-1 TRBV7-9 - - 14 TGTGCCAGCAGCTTAGAGAGGACAGAGAATGAGCAGTTCTTC CASSLERTENEQFF
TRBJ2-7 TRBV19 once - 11 TGTGCCAGTAGTATGTCGGCAGAGCAGTACTTC CASSMSAEQYF
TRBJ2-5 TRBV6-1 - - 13 TGTGCCACCGCCTTTGGGGCCGGGGAGACCCAGTACTTC CATAFGAGETQYF
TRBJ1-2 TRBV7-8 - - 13 TGTGCCAGCAGCGAGGTCGGGGTGTATGGCTACACCTTC CASSEVGVYGYTF
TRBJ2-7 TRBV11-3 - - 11 TGTGCCAGCAGCTTAGATTTGGAGCAGTACTTC CASSLDLEQYF
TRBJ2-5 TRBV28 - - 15 TGTGCCAGCAGGCCAACAGGGTACATCGGAGAGACCCAGTACTTC CASRPTGYIGETQYF
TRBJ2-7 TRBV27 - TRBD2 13 TGTGCCAGCAGTGCGGGGGGGCCCTACGAGCAGTACTTC CASSAGGPYEQYF
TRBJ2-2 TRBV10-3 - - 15 TGTGCCATCAGTCCCGGCGCTACGACGGCCGGGGAGCTGTTTTTT CAISPGATTAGELFF
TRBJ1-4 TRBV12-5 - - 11 TGTGCTAGTGGTTTAATAGAAAAACTGTTTTTT CASGLIEKLFF
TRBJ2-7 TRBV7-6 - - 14 TGTGCCAGCAGCTTGGGGCAGGACTCCTACGAGCAGTACTTC CASSLGQDSYEQYF
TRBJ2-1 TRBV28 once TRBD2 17 TGTGCCAGCAGTGGGACTAGCGGGCAACTTAACTACAATGAGCAGTTCTTC CASSGTSGQLNYNEQFF
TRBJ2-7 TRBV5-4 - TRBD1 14 TGTGCCAGTTGGGACAGCCTTTACTCCTACGAGCAGTACTTC CASWDSLYSYEQYF
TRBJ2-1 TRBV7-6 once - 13 TGTGCCAGCTCGAGGGAGAACTACAATGAGCAGTTCTTC CASSRENYNEQFF
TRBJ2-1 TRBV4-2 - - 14 TGTGCCAGCAGCCTTAGGGCAGGGTCGGATGAGCAGTTCTTC CASSLRAGSDEQFF